The T cell receptor (beta chain) described here comes from a study of cytomegalovirus exposure and HLA in healthy donors. The PCR had 60 Vbeta and 13 Jbeta primers. Clones were read by immunoSEQ multiplex PCR, and TCRdb kept only the in-frame ones, dropping some. The sample includes approximately 220,000 clones, approximately 70% seen only once; the top ten take roughly 2%. Sequencing was performed on PBMCs. This TCR was recovered from a woman in her twenties or thirties in good health and CMV-seronegative.

As DNA, the CDR3 is TGTGCCAGCAGTGAAGAGAGGGGAGGTTATAATTCACCCCTCCACTTT. Its translation is CASSEERGGYNSPLHF. This chain uses TRBV6-1 with TRBJ1-6; D possibly corresponds to TRBD1 (5 bases). Germline CDR1 reads MNHNS; CDR2 reads SASEGT. V was shortened by 1 base and J by 4 bases, with 11 bases between the two germline ends. This CDR3 region has 16 residues.